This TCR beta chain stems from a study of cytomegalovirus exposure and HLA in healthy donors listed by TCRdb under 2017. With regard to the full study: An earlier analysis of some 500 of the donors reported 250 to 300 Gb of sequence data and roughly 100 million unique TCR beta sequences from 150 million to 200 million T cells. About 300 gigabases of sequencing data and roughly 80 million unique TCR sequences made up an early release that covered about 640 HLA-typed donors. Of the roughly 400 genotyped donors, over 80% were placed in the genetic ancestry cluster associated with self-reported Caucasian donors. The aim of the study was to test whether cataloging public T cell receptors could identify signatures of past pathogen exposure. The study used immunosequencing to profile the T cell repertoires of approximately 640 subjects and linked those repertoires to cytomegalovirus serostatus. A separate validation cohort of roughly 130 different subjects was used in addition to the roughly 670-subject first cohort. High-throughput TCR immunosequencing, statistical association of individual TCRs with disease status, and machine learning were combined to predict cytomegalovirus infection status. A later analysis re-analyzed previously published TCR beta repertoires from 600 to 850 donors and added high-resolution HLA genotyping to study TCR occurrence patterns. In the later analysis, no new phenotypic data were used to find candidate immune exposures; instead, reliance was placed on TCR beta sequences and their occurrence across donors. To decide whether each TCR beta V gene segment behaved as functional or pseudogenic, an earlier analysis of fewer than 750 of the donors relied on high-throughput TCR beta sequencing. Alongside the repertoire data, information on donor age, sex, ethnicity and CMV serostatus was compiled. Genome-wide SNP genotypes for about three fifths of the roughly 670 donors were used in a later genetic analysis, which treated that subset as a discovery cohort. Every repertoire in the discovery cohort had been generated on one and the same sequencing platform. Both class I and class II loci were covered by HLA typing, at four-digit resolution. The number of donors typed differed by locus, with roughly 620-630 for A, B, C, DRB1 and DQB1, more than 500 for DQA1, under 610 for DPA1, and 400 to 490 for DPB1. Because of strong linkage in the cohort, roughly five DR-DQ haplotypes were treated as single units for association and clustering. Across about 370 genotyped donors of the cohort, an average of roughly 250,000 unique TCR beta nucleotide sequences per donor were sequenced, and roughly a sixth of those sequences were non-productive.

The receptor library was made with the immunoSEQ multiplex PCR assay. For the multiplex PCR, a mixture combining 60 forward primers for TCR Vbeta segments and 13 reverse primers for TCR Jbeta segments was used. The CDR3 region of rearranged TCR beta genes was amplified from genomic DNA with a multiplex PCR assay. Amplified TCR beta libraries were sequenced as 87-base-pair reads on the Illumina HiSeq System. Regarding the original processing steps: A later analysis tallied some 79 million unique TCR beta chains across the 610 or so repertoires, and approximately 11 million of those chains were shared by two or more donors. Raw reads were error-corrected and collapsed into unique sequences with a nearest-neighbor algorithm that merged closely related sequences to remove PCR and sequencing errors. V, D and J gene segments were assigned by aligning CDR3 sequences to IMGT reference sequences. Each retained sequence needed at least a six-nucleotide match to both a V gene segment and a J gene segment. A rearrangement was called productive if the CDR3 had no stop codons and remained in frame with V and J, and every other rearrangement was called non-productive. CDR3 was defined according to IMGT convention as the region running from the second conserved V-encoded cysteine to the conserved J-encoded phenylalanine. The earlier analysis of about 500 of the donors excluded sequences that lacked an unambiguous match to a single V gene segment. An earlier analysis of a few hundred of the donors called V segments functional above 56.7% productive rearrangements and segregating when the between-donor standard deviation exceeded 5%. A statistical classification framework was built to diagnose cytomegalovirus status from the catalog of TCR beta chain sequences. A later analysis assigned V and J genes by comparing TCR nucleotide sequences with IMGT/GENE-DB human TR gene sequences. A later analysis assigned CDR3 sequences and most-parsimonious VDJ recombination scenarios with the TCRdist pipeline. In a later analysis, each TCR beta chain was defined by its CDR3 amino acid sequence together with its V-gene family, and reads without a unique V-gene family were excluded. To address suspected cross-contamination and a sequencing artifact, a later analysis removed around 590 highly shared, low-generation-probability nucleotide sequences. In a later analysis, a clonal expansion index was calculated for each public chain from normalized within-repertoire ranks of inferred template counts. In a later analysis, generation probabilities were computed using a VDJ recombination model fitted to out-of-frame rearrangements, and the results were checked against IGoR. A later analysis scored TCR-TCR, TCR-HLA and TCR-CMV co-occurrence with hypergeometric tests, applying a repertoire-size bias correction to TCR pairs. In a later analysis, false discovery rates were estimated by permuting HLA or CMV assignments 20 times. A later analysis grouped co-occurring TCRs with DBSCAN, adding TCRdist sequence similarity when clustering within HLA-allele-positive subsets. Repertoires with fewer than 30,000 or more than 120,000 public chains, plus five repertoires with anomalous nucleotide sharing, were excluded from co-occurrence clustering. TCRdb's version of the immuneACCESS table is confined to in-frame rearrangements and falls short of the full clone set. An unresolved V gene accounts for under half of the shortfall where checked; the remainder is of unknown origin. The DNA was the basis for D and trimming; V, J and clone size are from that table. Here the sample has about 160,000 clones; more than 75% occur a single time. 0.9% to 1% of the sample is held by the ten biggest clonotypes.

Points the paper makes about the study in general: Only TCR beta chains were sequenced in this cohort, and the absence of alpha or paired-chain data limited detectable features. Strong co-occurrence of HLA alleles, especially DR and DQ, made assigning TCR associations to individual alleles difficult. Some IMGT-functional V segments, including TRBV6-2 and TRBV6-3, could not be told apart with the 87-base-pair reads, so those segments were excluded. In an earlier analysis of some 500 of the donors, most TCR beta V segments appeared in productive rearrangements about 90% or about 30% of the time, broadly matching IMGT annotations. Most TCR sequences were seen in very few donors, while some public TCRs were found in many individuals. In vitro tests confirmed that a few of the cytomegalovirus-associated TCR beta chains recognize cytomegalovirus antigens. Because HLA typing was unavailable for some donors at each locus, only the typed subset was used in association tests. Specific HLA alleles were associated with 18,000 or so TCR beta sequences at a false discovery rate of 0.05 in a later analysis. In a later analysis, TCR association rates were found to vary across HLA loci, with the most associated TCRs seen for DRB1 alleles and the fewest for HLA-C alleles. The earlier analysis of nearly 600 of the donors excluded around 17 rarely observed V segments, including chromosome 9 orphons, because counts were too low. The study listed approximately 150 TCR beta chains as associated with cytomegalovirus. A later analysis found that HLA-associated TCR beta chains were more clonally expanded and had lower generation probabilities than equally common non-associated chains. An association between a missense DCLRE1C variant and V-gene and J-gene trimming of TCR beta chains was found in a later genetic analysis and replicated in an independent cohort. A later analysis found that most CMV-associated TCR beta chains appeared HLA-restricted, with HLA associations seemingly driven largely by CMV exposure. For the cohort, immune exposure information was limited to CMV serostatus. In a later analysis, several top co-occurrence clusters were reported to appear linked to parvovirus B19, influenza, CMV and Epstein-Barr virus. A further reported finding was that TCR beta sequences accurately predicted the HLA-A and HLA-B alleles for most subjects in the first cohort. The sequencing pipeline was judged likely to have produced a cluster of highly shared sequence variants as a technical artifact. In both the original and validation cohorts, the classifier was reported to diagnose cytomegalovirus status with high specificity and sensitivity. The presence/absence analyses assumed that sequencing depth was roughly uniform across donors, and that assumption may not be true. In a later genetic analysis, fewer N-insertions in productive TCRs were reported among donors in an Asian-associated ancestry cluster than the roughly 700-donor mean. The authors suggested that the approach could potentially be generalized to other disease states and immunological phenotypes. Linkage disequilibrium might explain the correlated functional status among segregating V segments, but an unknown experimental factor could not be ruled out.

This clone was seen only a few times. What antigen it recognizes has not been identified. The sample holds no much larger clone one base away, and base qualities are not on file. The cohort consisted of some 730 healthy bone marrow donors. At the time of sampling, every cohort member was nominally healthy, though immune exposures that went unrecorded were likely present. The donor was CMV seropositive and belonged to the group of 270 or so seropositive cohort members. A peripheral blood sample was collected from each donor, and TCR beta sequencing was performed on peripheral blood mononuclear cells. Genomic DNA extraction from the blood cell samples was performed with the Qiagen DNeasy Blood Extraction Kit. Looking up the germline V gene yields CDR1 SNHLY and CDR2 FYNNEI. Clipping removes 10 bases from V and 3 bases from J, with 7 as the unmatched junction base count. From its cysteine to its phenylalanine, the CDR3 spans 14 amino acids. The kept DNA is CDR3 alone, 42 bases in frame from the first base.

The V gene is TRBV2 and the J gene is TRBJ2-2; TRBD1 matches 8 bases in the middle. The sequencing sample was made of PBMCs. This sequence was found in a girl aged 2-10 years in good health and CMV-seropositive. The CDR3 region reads CATSPDRDTGELFF. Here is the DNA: TGTGCCACCTCCCCGGACAGGGACACCGGGGAGCTGTTTTTT.